A selection of T cell receptor beta chains follows, all from one sample in a study of CD8+ T cells in alopecia areata. Method: immunoSEQ multiplex PCR; TCRdb's copy keeps in-frame clones and lacks some. The table has hundreds of thousands of clones, roughly 64% seen once. This material consisted of CD4+ T cells sorted from blood, taken at week 24, from a patient treated with tofacitinib. These receptors all stem from a human donor with alopecia areata. The CDR3 runs from the conserved cysteine through the conserved F or W. Each record gives: D gene, clone size, J gene, V gene, CDR3 DNA, CDR3 protein. The D gene is left open where the match is weak. The size entry is marked missing in some rows and otherwise reads once, few, many or a size class.

D gene: .
clone size: few
J gene: TRBJ2-7
V gene: TRBV5-1
CDR3 DNA: TGCGCCAGCTGCCCGCCAGGGACCCTTCCCTCCTACGAGCAGTACTTC
CDR3 protein: CASCPPGTLPSYEQYF

D gene: TRBD1
clone size: .
J gene: TRBJ2-7
V gene: TRBV19
CDR3 DNA: TGTGCCAGTAGTCCAAGGACAGGGGGCGGGCGTGAGCAGTACTTC
CDR3 protein: CASSPRTGGGREQYF

D gene: .
clone size: .
J gene: TRBJ1-2
V gene: TRBV30
CDR3 DNA: TGTGCCTGGAGTGTAAGGGCAAACTATGGCTACACCTTC
CDR3 protein: CAWSVRANYGYTF

D gene: .
clone size: .
J gene: TRBJ1-1
V gene: TRBV2
CDR3 DNA: TGTGCCAGCAGTGAGGGTCCTGTCCTGAACACTGAAGCTTTCTTT
CDR3 protein: CASSEGPVLNTEAFF

D gene: .
clone size: .
J gene: TRBJ2-5
V gene: TRBV5-1
CDR3 DNA: TGCGCCAGCAGCCTCAAGTCAGGGGACCAAGAGACCCAGTACTTC
CDR3 protein: CASSLKSGDQETQYF

D gene: TRBD1
clone size: .
J gene: TRBJ2-7
V gene: TRBV2
CDR3 DNA: TGTGCCAGCAGTGGGGACAGTACCTCCTACGAGCAGTACTTC
CDR3 protein: CASSGDSTSYEQYF

D gene: TRBD1
clone size: .
J gene: TRBJ1-2
V gene: TRBV28
CDR3 DNA: TGTGCCAGCAGTTCCGACAGGGTACGGGTATATGGCTACACCTTC
CDR3 protein: CASSSDRVRVYGYTF

D gene: .
clone size: .
J gene: TRBJ1-1
V gene: TRBV2
CDR3 DNA: TGTGCCAGCAGTGAAGAGGGGGTTTACACTGAAGCTTTCTTT
CDR3 protein: CASSEEGVYTEAFF

D gene: TRBD1
clone size: .
J gene: TRBJ2-7
V gene: TRBV29-1
CDR3 DNA: TGCAGCGTTGTGGGGACAGGGGACCGCAGGGCGACCTACGAGCAGTACTTC
CDR3 protein: CSVVGTGDRRATYEQYF

D gene: TRBD1
clone size: .
J gene: TRBJ1-5
V gene: TRBV7-2
CDR3 DNA: TGTGCCAGCAGCCCAGGGGGCTCGGATACTCAGCCCCAGCATTTT
CDR3 protein: CASSPGGSDTQPQHF

D gene: .
clone size: once
J gene: TRBJ1-2
V gene: TRBV9
CDR3 DNA: TGTGCCAGCAGCGTAGCGGGGCAAGCCGATGGCTACACCTTC
CDR3 protein: CASSVAGQADGYTF

D gene: .
clone size: few
J gene: TRBJ2-1
V gene: TRBV4-3
CDR3 DNA: TGCGCCAGCAGCTACCTTGAGGGCTACAATGAGCAGTTCTTC
CDR3 protein: CASSYLEGYNEQFF

D gene: TRBD1
clone size: few
J gene: TRBJ2-3
V gene: TRBV29-1
CDR3 DNA: TGCAGCGTGGCCACAGGGGCCCGAGATACGCAGTATTTT
CDR3 protein: CSVATGARDTQYF

D gene: .
clone size: .
J gene: TRBJ1-2
V gene: TRBV30
CDR3 DNA: TGTGCCTGGAGTGCCAGCTACCCCTATGGCTACACCTTC
CDR3 protein: CAWSASYPYGYTF

D gene: .
clone size: .
J gene: TRBJ2-5
V gene: TRBV29-1
CDR3 DNA: TGCAGCGTTGAAGAAATAGCCGAGGAGACCCAGTACTTC
CDR3 protein: CSVEEIAEETQYF

D gene: TRBD1
clone size: .
J gene: TRBJ1-3
V gene: TRBV30
CDR3 DNA: TGTGCCTGCGACAGGGTGGGAAACACCATATATTTT
CDR3 protein: CACDRVGNTIYF

D gene: TRBD1
clone size: .
J gene: TRBJ1-2
V gene: TRBV5-1
CDR3 DNA: TGCGCCAGCAGCTTGGTGTGGACAGGCTCAGCTAACTATGGCTACACCTTC
CDR3 protein: CASSLVWTGSANYGYTF

D gene: .
clone size: .
J gene: TRBJ2-1
V gene: TRBV30
CDR3 DNA: TGTGCCTGGAGTCGTGGCAGCTCCTACAATGAGCAGTTCTTC
CDR3 protein: CAWSRGSSYNEQFF

D gene: TRBD2
clone size: .
J gene: TRBJ2-7
V gene: TRBV5-1
CDR3 DNA: TGCGCCAGCAGCAGAAGCGGGATCTACGAGCAGTACTTC
CDR3 protein: CASSRSGIYEQYF

D gene: .
clone size: few
J gene: TRBJ2-4
V gene: TRBV29-1
CDR3 DNA: TGCAGCGGTCAGGTTACGATAGGTGGAAACATTCAGTACTTC
CDR3 protein: CSGQVTIGGNIQYF

D gene: .
clone size: .
J gene: TRBJ1-2
V gene: TRBV2
CDR3 DNA: TGTGCCAGCATTAGGGAAGAGATCTATGGCTACACCTTC
CDR3 protein: CASIREEIYGYTF

D gene: .
clone size: few
J gene: TRBJ2-3
V gene: TRBV14
CDR3 DNA: TGTGCCAGCAGCCAAGAACGGGTAGATACGCAGTATTTT
CDR3 protein: CASSQERVDTQYF

D gene: TRBD1
clone size: few
J gene: TRBJ1-5
V gene: TRBV5-6
CDR3 DNA: TGTGCCAGCAGCGCCCGACAGGGGTACCAGCATTTT
CDR3 protein: CASSARQGYQHF

D gene: .
clone size: .
J gene: TRBJ2-7
V gene: TRBV29-1
CDR3 DNA: TGCAGCGTTGAACGGCCAGGGGGGCCCTACGAGCAGTACTTC
CDR3 protein: CSVERPGGPYEQYF

D gene: TRBD1
clone size: .
J gene: TRBJ2-3
V gene: TRBV30
CDR3 DNA: TGTGCCTGTGGACAGGGGGGCACAGATACGCAGTATTTT
CDR3 protein: CACGQGGTDTQYF

D gene: .
clone size: few
J gene: TRBJ2-5
V gene: TRBV29-1
CDR3 DNA: TGCAGCGTTGCGGACGGAAAAGAGACCCAGTACTTC
CDR3 protein: CSVADGKETQYF

D gene: .
clone size: once
J gene: TRBJ1-1
V gene: TRBV15
CDR3 DNA: TGTGCCACCAGCAGAGATTCGGGCACTGAAGCTTTCTTT
CDR3 protein: CATSRDSGTEAFF

D gene: .
clone size: .
J gene: TRBJ2-6
V gene: TRBV7-8
CDR3 DNA: TGTGCCAGCAGCTTAGGAAAGAGAGGGGGGTTCTCTGGGGCCAACGTCCTGACTTTC
CDR3 protein: CASSLGKRGGFSGANVLTF

D gene: TRBD1
clone size: .
J gene: TRBJ1-1
V gene: TRBV25-1
CDR3 DNA: TGTGCCAGCAGTGAATCGGGAGGGGGCATGAACACTGAAGCTTTCTTT
CDR3 protein: CASSESGGGMNTEAFF

D gene: TRBD2
clone size: once
J gene: TRBJ2-5
V gene: TRBV7-2
CDR3 DNA: TGTGCCAGCAGCTTAAACGCGGGGGAAGAGACCCAGTACTTC
CDR3 protein: CASSLNAGEETQYF

D gene: .
clone size: .
J gene: TRBJ2-6
V gene: TRBV7-2
CDR3 DNA: TGTGCCAGCAGCTTAGCGCAGGGCTTCGCTGGGGCCAACGTCCTGACTTTC
CDR3 protein: CASSLAQGFAGANVLTF

D gene: .
clone size: few
J gene: TRBJ1-1
V gene: TRBV5-4
CDR3 DNA: TGTGCCAGCAGCTTGTGGGGTCCAGGGATGAACACTGAAGCTTTCTTT
CDR3 protein: CASSLWGPGMNTEAFF

D gene: TRBD2
clone size: .
J gene: TRBJ2-5
V gene: TRBV5-1
CDR3 DNA: TGCGCCAGCAGACGAGCGGGGGGGCCTCAAGAGACCCAGTACTTC
CDR3 protein: CASRRAGGPQETQYF

D gene: .
clone size: .
J gene: TRBJ1-5
V gene: TRBV30
CDR3 DNA: TGTGCCTGGAGCACCCGCCGGGGCCAGGGCAATCAGCCCCAGCATTTT
CDR3 protein: CAWSTRRGQGNQPQHF

D gene: .
clone size: .
J gene: TRBJ1-2
V gene: TRBV2
CDR3 DNA: TGTGCCAGCAGTGAGCGGGGTTCTAACTATGGCTACACCTTC
CDR3 protein: CASSERGSNYGYTF

D gene: .
clone size: few
J gene: TRBJ1-1
V gene: TRBV4-1
CDR3 DNA: TGCGCCAGCAGCCTCCCCGGACGGTACCGACGGGGGACTGAAGCTTTCTTT
CDR3 protein: CASSLPGRYRRGTEAFF

D gene: .
clone size: .
J gene: TRBJ1-6
V gene: TRBV11-2
CDR3 DNA: TGTGCCAGCAGCTCCCACCGGGACCTTAATTCACCCCTCCACTTT
CDR3 protein: CASSSHRDLNSPLHF

D gene: .
clone size: .
J gene: TRBJ2-3
V gene: TRBV19
CDR3 DNA: TGTGCCAGTAGTGGAGACACAGATACGCAGTATTTT
CDR3 protein: CASSGDTDTQYF

D gene: .
clone size: few
J gene: TRBJ1-6
V gene: TRBV7-2
CDR3 DNA: TGTGCCAGCAGCTTATATTATGGGACCAATTCACCCCTCCACTTT
CDR3 protein: CASSLYYGTNSPLHF

D gene: TRBD1
clone size: .
J gene: TRBJ1-2
V gene: TRBV7-2
CDR3 DNA: TGTGCCAGCAGCTTAGGGGCAGGGGGGCACTATGGCTACACCTTC
CDR3 protein: CASSLGAGGHYGYTF

D gene: .
clone size: .
J gene: TRBJ2-1
V gene: TRBV9
CDR3 DNA: TGTGCCAGCAGCGTAGCTGTCTCAGAAAACAATGAGCAGTTCTTC
CDR3 protein: CASSVAVSENNEQFF

D gene: .
clone size: few
J gene: TRBJ1-1
V gene: TRBV19
CDR3 DNA: TGTGCCAGTAGTCCCGGACGGAACACTGAAGCTTTCTTT
CDR3 protein: CASSPGRNTEAFF

D gene: .
clone size: few
J gene: TRBJ2-1
V gene: TRBV4-1
CDR3 DNA: TGCGCCAGCAGCCAAGATCCCCCTTTTTCCTACAATGAGCAGTTCTTC
CDR3 protein: CASSQDPPFSYNEQFF

D gene: .
clone size: .
J gene: TRBJ1-2
V gene: TRBV28
CDR3 DNA: TGTGCCAGCCGAGAGGCCCTCTATGGCTACACCTTC
CDR3 protein: CASREALYGYTF

D gene: .
clone size: .
J gene: TRBJ1-2
V gene: TRBV30
CDR3 DNA: TGTGCCTGGAGTGTATTCAAGTATGGCTACACCTTC
CDR3 protein: CAWSVFKYGYTF

D gene: .
clone size: .
J gene: TRBJ2-7
V gene: TRBV6-5
CDR3 DNA: TGTGCCAGCAGTTACTCAGGGGAGCAGTACTTC
CDR3 protein: CASSYSGEQYF

D gene: .
clone size: .
J gene: TRBJ1-5
V gene: TRBV19
CDR3 DNA: TGTGCCAGTAGTATAGTGGGGGGCAATCAGCCCCAGCATTTT
CDR3 protein: CASSIVGGNQPQHF

D gene: .
clone size: .
J gene: TRBJ1-2
V gene: TRBV7-8
CDR3 DNA: TGTGCCAGCAGCTTGAGAGACTATGGCTACACCTTC
CDR3 protein: CASSLRDYGYTF

D gene: .
clone size: .
J gene: TRBJ2-2
V gene: TRBV5-1
CDR3 DNA: TGCGCCAGCAGCCTCCTGACAGACACCGGGGAGCTGTTTTTT
CDR3 protein: CASSLLTDTGELFF

D gene: .
clone size: few
J gene: TRBJ2-5
V gene: TRBV6-5
CDR3 DNA: TGTGCCAGCAGCCGCGGGGAAGAGACCCAGTACTTC
CDR3 protein: CASSRGEETQYF

D gene: .
clone size: .
J gene: TRBJ1-2
V gene: TRBV9
CDR3 DNA: TGTGCCAGCAGCCCGATGACAGTCTCCGGCTACACCTTC
CDR3 protein: CASSPMTVSGYTF

D gene: .
clone size: few
J gene: TRBJ1-5
V gene: TRBV30
CDR3 DNA: TGTGCCTGGAGTGCGATCCGGGAACCAAGAGGGAATCAGCCCCAGCATTTT
CDR3 protein: CAWSAIREPRGNQPQHF

D gene: .
clone size: .
J gene: TRBJ2-7
V gene: TRBV28
CDR3 DNA: TGTGCCAGCAGTTTAGTATCCGGGGGCAGAAACGAGCAGTACTTC
CDR3 protein: CASSLVSGGRNEQYF

D gene: TRBD1
clone size: .
J gene: TRBJ2-2
V gene: TRBV5-4
CDR3 DNA: TGTGCCAGCAGCCGACCGGGACAGGTGAACACCGGGGAGCTGTTTTTT
CDR3 protein: CASSRPGQVNTGELFF

D gene: .
clone size: once
J gene: TRBJ2-3
V gene: TRBV13
CDR3 DNA: TGTGCCAGCAGCCCCGCAGGGAGTTATACGCAGTATTTT
CDR3 protein: CASSPAGSYTQYF

D gene: .
clone size: .
J gene: TRBJ2-1
V gene: TRBV27
CDR3 DNA: TGTGCCAGCAGTTTAGTAGGGGGTCCGGCGGATGAGCAGTTCTTC
CDR3 protein: CASSLVGGPADEQFF

D gene: .
clone size: .
J gene: TRBJ1-1
V gene: TRBV30
CDR3 DNA: TGTGCCTGGAATTTGGGGGTAAACACTGAAGCTTTCTTT
CDR3 protein: CAWNLGVNTEAFF

D gene: .
clone size: .
J gene: TRBJ2-1
V gene: TRBV2
CDR3 DNA: TGTGCCAGCGGCAACACATACAATGAGCAGTTCTTC
CDR3 protein: CASGNTYNEQFF